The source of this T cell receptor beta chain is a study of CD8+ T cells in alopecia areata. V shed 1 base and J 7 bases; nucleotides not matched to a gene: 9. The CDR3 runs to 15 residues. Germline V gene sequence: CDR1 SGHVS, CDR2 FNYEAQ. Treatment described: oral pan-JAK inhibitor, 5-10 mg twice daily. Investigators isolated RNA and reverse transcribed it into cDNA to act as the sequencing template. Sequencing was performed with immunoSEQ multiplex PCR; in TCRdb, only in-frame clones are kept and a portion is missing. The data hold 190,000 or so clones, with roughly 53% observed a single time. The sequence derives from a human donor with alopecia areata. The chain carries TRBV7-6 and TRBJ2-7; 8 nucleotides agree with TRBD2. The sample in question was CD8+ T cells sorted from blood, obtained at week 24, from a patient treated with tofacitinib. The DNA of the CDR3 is TGTGCCAGCAGCTTAGTTGCCTCCGGGAGGGGAGAGCAGTACTTC. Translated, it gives CASSLVASGRGEQYF.